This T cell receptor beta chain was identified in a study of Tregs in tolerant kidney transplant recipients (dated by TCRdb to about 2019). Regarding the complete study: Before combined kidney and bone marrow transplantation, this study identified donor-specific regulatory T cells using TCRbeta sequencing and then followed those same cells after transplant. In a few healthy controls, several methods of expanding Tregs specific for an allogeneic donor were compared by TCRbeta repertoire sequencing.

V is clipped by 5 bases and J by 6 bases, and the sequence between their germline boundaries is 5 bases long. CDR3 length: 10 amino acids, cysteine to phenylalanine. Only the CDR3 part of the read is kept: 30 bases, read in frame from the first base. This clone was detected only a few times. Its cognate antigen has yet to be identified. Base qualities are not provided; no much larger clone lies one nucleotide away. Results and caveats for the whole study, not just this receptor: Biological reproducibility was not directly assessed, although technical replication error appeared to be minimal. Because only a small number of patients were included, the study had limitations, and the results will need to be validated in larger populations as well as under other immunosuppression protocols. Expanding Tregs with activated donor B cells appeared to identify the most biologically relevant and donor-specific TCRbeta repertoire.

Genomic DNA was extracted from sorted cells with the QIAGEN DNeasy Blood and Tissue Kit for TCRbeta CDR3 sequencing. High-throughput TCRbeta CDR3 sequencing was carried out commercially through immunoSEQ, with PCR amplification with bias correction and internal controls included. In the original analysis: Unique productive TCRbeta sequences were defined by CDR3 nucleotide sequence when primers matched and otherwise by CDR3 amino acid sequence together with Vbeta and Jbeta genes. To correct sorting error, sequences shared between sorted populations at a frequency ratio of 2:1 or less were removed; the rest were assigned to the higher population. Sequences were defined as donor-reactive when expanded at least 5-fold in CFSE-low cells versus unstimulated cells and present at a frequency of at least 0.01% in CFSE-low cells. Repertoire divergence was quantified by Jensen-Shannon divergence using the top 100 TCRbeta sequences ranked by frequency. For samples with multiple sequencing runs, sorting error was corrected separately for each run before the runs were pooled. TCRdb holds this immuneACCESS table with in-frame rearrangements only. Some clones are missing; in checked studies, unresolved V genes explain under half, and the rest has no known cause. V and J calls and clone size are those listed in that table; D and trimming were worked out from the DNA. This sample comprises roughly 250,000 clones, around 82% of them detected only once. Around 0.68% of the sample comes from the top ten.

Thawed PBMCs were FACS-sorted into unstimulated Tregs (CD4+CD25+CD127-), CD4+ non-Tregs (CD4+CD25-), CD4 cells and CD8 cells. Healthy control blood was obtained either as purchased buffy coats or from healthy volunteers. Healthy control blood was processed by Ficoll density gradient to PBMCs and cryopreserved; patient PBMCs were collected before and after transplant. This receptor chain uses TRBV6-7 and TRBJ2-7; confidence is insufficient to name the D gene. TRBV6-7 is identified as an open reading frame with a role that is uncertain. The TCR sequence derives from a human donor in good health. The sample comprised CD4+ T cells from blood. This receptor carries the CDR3 CASSLVEQYF. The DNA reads TGTGCCAGCAGTCTCGTCGAGCAGTACTTC.